The 15 T cell receptor beta chains presented below share a single source sample, sequenced in a study of blood T cell repertoires in COVID-19. Generated by immunoSEQ multiplex PCR, the TCRdb table keeps only in-frame clones and is missing some. This sample carries hundreds of thousands of clones, nearly 90% of them seen once, and the ten largest clones take about 1.8%. What was sequenced was PBMCs or T cells enriched from blood (not recorded which). Receptor source: a woman between 18 and 29 years old with acute COVID-19.

This clone was seen a few times. V and J are TRBV27 and TRBJ2-7, with TRBD2 identical over 9 bases. CDR3 size: 15 residues. The V and J ends lost 8 bases and 1 base, in that order; junction bases with no gene match: 9. Germline V gives CDR1 MNHEY, CDR2 SMNVEV (reference sequence). The CDR3 nucleotides read TGTGCCAGCGGATTATTGACTAGCGGTTCCTACGAGCAGTACTTC. This gives the protein CASGLLTSGSYEQYF.

The chain uses TRBV11-2 and TRBJ2-5, with 8 positions matching TRBD2. The CDR3 length is 14 residues. From germline, CDR1 is SGHAT and CDR2 FQNNGV. Losses at the gene ends were 5 bases for V and 4 bases for J; bases not matched to a gene: 6. CDR3 sequence: CASSPVAGRETQYF. DNA of the CDR3: TGTGCCAGCAGCCCCGTAGCGGGAAGAGAGACCCAGTACTTC.

The genes are TRBV30 and TRBJ1-5, with TRBD1 as a possible D gene (5 bases). This CDR3 has 14 residues. V was cut by 3 bases and J by 1 base, with 10 bases left in between. Germline V gene lookup returns CDR1 GTSNPN and CDR2 SVGIG (reference sequence). This CDR3 reads CAWSFAGSNQPQHF. The DNA of the CDR3 is TGTGCCTGGAGCTTCGCAGGGAGCAATCAGCCCCAGCATTTT.

The chain links TRBV27 to TRBJ1-2; D may be TRBD1 (6 bases). Germline-derived CDR1 and CDR2 are MNHEY and SMNVEV (reference sequence). With 5 bases removed from V and 2 bases from J, the gap between germline ends came to 18 bases. CDR3 length: 16 amino acids. The CDR3 DNA reads TGTGCCAGCAGTCCCAGTGGGGGGGCTGGAAACTATGGCTACACCTTC. Translating it yields CASSPSGGAGNYGYTF.

A few counts support this clone. V is TRBV7-8 and J is TRBJ1-6, with unresolved D. V was trimmed by 3 bases and J by 7 bases, leaving 16 bases between them. This CDR3 has 16 amino acids. The germline V gene encodes CDR1 SGHVS and CDR2 FQNEAQ. DNA of the CDR3: TGTGCCAGCAGCTTGAGGCTCCCAGCGACCAATTCACCCCTCCACTTT. This encodes CASSLRLPATNSPLHF. Combining the CDR3 with reference TRBV7-8 and TRBJ1-6 gives the whole variable domain GAGVSQSPRYKVAKRGQDVALRCDPISGHVSLFWYQQALGQGPEFLTYFQNEAQLDKSGLPSDRFFAERPEGSVSTLKIQRTQQEDSAVYLCASSLRLPATNSPLHFGNGTRLTVT.

This clone turned up a few times. The chain recombines TRBV7-2 with TRBJ1-2; 8 bases are a match to TRBD1. Germline V lookup: CDR1 SGHTA, CDR2 FQGNSA. After removal of 1 base from V and 4 bases from J, the junction contained 14 bases not matched to a gene. The CDR3 is made up of 18 amino acids. The DNA of the CDR3 is TGTGCCAGCAGCTTAGTTTTCCTTCGACAGGGGAGTCTCTATGGCTACACCTTC. This encodes CASSLVFLRQGSLYGYTF.

The rearrangement links TRBV18 to TRBJ2-3; 7 bases fit TRBD2. This CDR3 has 14 amino acids. CDR1 is KGHSH, CDR2 LQKENI, per germline. The ends lost 1 base at V and 4 bases at J; junction bases unmatched: 2. CDR3 residues: CASSPHGGADTQYF. The CDR3 region has the DNA TGTGCCAGCTCACCACATGGGGGGGCAGATACGCAGTATTTT.

The chain joins TRBV7-9 to TRBJ2-7; D is uncertain. Trimming shortened V by 0 bases and J by 3 bases, and 6 bases separated the two germline ends. Germline values: CDR1 SEHNR, CDR2 FQNEAQ (reference sequence). The CDR3 spans 13 residues. CDR3 sequence reads: CASSLAVSYEQYF. The CDR3 nucleotides read TGTGCCAGCAGCTTAGCGGTCAGCTACGAGCAGTACTTC.

The count of this clone is one. The CDR3 is CASSLIHGYEQYF. The CDR3 DNA reads as TGTGCCAGCAGCTTAATTCACGGGTACGAGCAGTACTTC. J is TRBJ2-7 and V is TRBV7-3; D not certain. The CDR3 sequence is 13 residues long. CDR1 and CDR2 (germline): SGHTA, FQGTGA. The V and J ends lost 1 base and 4 bases respectively, with 8 bases between them. The whole variable domain, remainder taken from reference TRBV7-3 and TRBJ2-7, is GAGVSQTPSNKVTEKGKYVELRCDPISGHTALYWYRQSLGQGPEFLIYFQGTGAADDSGLPNDRFFAVRPEGSVSTLKIQRTERGDSAVYLCASSLIHGYEQYFGPGTRLTVT.

This chain uses TRBV9 with TRBJ2-2; weak D call: TRBD2 (6 bases). The V end lost 2 bases, the J end lost 3 bases, and 11 bases lay between the germline ends. CDR1 and CDR2 (germline): SGDLS, YYNGEE. The CDR3 extends over 15 amino acids. The CDR3 DNA sequence: TGTGCCAGCAGCGTGTGGTGGAGGGACACCGGGGAGCTGTTTTTT. Residues: CASSVWWRDTGELFF.

This clone occurred a few times. This chain links TRBV7-9 with TRBJ2-3; 7 bases agree with TRBD2. Looked up from germline, CDR1 is SEHNR and CDR2 is FQNEAQ (reference sequence). This CDR3 is 17 amino acids long. V lost 4 bases, J lost 1 base, and 11 bases stayed unmatched. The CDR3 DNA follows: TGTGCCAGCAGCTCACGAGTTGCGGCGGGAGGCACAGATACGCAGTATTTT. It yields the protein CASSSRVAAGGTDTQYF.

This chain joins TRBV2 and TRBJ1-2; possible D gene TRBD1, 6 bases. The germline V gene encodes CDR1 SNHLY and CDR2 FYNNEI. This CDR3 comprises 12 residues. V was pared by 4 bases and J by 8 bases, with 11 bases between. CDR3 DNA sequence: TGTGCCAGCAGTGTTGACAGGACCGGCTACACCTTC. Translating it yields CASSVDRTGYTF.

This chain connects TRBV27 to TRBJ2-7, with 8 bases identical to TRBD1. The CDR3 is made up of 14 amino acids. Per the germline V gene, CDR1 is MNHEY and CDR2 is SMNVEV (reference sequence). Unmatched junction bases numbered 3, after V lost 3 bases and J lost 2 bases. The CDR3 coding sequence is TGTGCCAGCAGTTTGCGGACAGGGACCTACGAGCAGTACTTC. Encoded protein: CASSLRTGTYEQYF.

The rearrangement uses TRBV27 and TRBJ1-6; maybe TRBD1 (5 bases). CDR1 and CDR2 from the germline V gene are MNHEY and SMNVEV (reference sequence). Trimming removed 0 bases from V and 7 bases from J, with 7 bases in between. There are 14 residues in the CDR3. The CDR3 nucleotides read TGTGCCAGCAGTTTATCGGGGGGGAATTCACCCCTCCACTTT. As protein: CASSLSGGNSPLHF.

V and J are TRBV6-5 and TRBJ2-1; a possible D gene is TRBD2 (5 bases). Between the trimmed V and J ends, which lost 1 base and 3 bases, there was a span of 7 bases. Germline V gene lookup returns CDR1 MNHEY and CDR2 SVGAGI. CDR3 size: 14 residues. CDR3 coding DNA: TGTGCCAGCAGTTACTACGGGAACTACAATGAGCAGTTCTTC. Translating gives CASSYYGNYNEQFF.